This T cell receptor (beta chain) is drawn from a study of tumor and adjacent non-tumor tissue in lung cancer. About the research overall: Histology: under 15 adenocarcinoma, a couple of squamous cell carcinoma, 1 small cell lung cancer. Patients were aged roughly 30 to 76, approximately ten men and about 5 women, stage I to III.

This clonotype was detected a few times. Its antigen is as yet unknown. This sample's RNA came from whole unsorted tissue. This non-tumor lung sample came from over 3 cm beyond the tumor edge. The library came from three nested PCR rounds adapted from ARM-PCR protocols. Via MiXCR, TCRdb re-called the multiplex PCR reads, giving one row per CDR3 protein. The data contain approximately 100,000 distinct CDR3 sequences, 50% to 70% of them singletons. Study observations and caveats: TCR diversity was significantly greater in tumor than normal lung tissue.

Trimming took 4 bases from V and 0 from J, leaving 14 bases between them. Per the germline V gene, CDR1 is SGHRS and CDR2 is YFSETQ. The CDR3 covers 15 residues. Sequencing used distant non-tumor lung tissue. This sequence was found in a man younger than 45 with non-small cell lung cancer. V usage is TRBV5-1 and J usage is TRBJ2-7, with D possibly being TRBD1 (5 bases). The CDR3 DNA sequence: TGCGCCAGCAGCGTGAGTCCAGGGAACTCCTACGAGCAGTACTTC. Encoded protein: CASSVSPGNSYEQYF.